The source of this TCR beta chain is a study of T-cell memory formation after mild COVID-19. TCRdb processed the 5' RACE reads anew with MiXCR; each CDR3 protein has one entry. The data show 85,000 to 130,000 distinct CDR3 sequences, with 8.5% to 14% seen just once and around 40% held by the top ten. The material sequenced was PBMCs or a T cell subset sorted from them (not recorded which). The source is a man between 18 and 35 years old who had mild COVID-19 (a few samples of this study predate the infection). Cell type and time point are not known.

CDR3 nucleotide sequence: TGCGCCAGCAGCCAGCTCCGGGACAGGGGGTCTGAAGCTTTCTTT. Residues: CASSQLRDRGSEAFF. V and J are TRBV4-1 and TRBJ1-1, with TRBD1 matching over 11 bases. CDR1 MGHRA and CDR2 YSYEKL come from the germline V gene. V shed 3 bases and J 6 bases; nucleotides not matched to a gene: 6. The CDR3 sequence is 15 residues long.